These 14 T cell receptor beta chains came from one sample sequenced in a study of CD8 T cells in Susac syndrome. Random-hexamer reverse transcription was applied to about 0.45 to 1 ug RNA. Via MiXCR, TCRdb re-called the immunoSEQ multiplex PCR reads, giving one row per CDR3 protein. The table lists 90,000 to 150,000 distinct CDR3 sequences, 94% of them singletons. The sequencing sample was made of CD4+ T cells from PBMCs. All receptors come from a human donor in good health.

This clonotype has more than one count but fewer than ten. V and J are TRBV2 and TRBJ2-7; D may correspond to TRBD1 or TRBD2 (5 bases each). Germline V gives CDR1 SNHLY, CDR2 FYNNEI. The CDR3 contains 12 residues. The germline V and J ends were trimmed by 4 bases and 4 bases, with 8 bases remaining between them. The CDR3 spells CASSGGGYEQYF. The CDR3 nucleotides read TGTGCCAGCAGTGGTGGGGGATACGAGCAGTACTTC.

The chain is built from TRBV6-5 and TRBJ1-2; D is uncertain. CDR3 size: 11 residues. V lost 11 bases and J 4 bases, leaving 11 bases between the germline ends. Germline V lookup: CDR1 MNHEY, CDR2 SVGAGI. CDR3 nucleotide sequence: TGTGCCGTAGGAGACGGCTATGGCTACACCTTC. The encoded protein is CAVGDGYGYTF.

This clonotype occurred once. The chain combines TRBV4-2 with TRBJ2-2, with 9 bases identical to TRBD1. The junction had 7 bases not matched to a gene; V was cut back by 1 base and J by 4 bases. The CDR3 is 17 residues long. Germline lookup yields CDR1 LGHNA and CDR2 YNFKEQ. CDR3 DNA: TGTGCCAGCAGCCAAGCCCCCCCGGGACAGGGCACCGGGGAGCTGTTTTTT. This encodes CASSQAPPGQGTGELFF.

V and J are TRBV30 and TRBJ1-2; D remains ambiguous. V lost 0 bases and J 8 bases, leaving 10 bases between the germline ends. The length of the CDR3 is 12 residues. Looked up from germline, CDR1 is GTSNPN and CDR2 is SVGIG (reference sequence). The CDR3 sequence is CAWSVISGGYTF. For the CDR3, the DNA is TGTGCCTGGAGTGTTATCTCGGGAGGCTACACCTTC. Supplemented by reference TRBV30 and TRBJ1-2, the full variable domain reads SQTIHQWPATLVQPVGSPLSLECTVEGTSNPNLYWYRQAAGRGLQLLFYSVGIGQISSEVPQNLSASRPQDRQFILSSKKLLLSDSGFYLCAWSVISGGYTFGSGTRLTVV.

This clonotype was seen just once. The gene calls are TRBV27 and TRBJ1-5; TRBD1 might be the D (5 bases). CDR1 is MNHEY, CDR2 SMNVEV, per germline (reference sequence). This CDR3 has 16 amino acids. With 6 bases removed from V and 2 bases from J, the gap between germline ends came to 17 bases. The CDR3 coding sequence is TGTGCCAGCAGGGTGGCCGGGCTAGGGGGCAATCAGCCCCAGCATTTT. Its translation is CASRVAGLGGNQPQHF.

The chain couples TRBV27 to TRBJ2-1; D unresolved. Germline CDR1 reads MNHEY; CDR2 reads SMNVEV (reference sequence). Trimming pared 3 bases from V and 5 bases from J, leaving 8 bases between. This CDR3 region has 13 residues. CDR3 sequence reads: CASSFTYNNEQFF. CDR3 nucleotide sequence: TGTGCCAGCAGTTTCACCTACAACAATGAGCAGTTCTTC.

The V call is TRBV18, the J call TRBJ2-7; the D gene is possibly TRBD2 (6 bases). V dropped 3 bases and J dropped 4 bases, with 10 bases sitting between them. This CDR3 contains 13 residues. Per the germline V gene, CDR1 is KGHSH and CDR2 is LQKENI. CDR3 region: CASSPGGLYEQYF. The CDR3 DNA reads TGTGCCAGCTCACCGGGGGGTCTTTACGAGCAGTACTTC.

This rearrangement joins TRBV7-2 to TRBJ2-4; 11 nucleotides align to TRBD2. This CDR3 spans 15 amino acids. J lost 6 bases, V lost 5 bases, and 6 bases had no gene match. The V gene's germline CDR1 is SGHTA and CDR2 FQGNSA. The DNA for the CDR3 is TGTGCCAGCAGCCTTAGGGGGACTAGCGGAAACATTCAGTACTTC. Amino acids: CASSLRGTSGNIQYF.

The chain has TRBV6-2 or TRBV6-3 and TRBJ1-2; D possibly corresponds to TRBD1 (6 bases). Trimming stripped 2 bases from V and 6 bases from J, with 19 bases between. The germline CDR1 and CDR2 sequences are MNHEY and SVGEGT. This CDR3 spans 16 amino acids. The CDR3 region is CASSYGGQTTSDGYTF. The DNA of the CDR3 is TGTGCCAGCAGTTACGGAGGACAGACGACTTCGGATGGCTACACCTTC.

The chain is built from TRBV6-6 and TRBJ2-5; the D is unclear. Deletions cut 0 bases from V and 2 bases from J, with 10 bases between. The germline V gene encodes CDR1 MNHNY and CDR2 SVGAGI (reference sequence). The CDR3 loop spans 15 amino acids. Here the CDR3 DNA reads TGTGCCAGCAGTTACTCGAGGACCCCACAAGAGACCCAGTACTTC. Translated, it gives CASSYSRTPQETQYF.

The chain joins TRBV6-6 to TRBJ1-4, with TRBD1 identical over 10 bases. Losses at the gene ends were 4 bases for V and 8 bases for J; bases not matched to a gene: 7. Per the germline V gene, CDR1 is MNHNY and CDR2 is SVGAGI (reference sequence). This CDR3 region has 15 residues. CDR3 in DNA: TGTGCCAGCAGTTGGGACAGGGGCCAGGGCGAAAAACTGTTTTTT. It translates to CASSWDRGQGEKLFF.

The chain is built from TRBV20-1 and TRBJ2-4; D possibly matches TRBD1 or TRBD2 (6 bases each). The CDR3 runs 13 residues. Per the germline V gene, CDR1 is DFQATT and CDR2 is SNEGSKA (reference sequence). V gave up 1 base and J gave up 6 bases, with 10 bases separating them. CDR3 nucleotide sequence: TGCAGTGCTAGAGTGGGGGGCGCAAACATTCAGTACTTC. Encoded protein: CSARVGGANIQYF.

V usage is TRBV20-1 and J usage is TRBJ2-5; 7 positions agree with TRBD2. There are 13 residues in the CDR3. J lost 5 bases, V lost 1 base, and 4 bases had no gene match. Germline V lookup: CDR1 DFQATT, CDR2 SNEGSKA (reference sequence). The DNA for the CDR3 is TGCAGTGCTAGAGTATCCGGGAGGGAGACCCAGTACTTC. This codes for CSARVSGRETQYF.

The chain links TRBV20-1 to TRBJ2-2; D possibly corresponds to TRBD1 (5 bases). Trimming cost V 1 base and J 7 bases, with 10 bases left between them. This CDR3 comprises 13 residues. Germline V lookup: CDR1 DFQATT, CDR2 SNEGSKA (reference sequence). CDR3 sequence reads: CSARARVGGELFF. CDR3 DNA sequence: TGCAGTGCTAGAGCCAGGGTCGGCGGGGAGCTGTTTTTT.